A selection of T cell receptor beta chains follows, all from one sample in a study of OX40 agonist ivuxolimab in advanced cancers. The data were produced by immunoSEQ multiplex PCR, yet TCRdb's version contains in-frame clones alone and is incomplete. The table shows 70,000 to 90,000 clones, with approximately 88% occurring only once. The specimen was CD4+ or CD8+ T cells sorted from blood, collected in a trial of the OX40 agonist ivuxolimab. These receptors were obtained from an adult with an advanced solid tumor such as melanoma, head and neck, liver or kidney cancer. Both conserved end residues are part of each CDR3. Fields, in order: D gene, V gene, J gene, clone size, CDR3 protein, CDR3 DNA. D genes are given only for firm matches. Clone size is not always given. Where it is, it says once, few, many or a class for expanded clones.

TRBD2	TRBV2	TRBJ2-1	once	CASTVAGGYNEQFF	TGTGCCAGCACAGTAGCGGGAGGCTACAATGAGCAGTTCTTC
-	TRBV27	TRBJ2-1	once	CASSLSPPVPSYNEQFF	TGTGCCAGCAGTTTAAGTCCCCCGGTTCCCTCCTACAATGAGCAGTTCTTC
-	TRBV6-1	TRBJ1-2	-	CASSERGGYTF	TGTGCCAGCAGTGAAAGAGGTGGCTACACCTTC
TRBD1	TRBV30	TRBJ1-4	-	CAWTGGLNNEKLFF	TGTGCCTGGACAGGGGGCCTGAATAATGAAAAACTGTTTTTT
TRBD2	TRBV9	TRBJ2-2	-	CASSVAGTSGRTGELFF	TGTGCCAGCAGCGTAGCAGGGACTAGCGGAAGAACCGGGGAGCTGTTTTTT
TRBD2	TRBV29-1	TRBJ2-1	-	CSVAVVAGVAEQFF	TGCAGCGTCGCCGTGGTAGCGGGAGTTGCTGAGCAGTTCTTC
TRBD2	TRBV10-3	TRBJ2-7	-	CAISVEPGGSEQYHF	TGTGCCATCAGTGTCGAACCGGGGGGTTCGGAGCAGTACCACTTC
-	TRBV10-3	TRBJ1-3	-	CAIRPEGTPRPGNTIYF	TGTGCCATCAGACCAGAAGGAACTCCGAGGCCTGGAAACACCATATATTTT
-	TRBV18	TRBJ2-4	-	CASSPPSQSIQYF	TGTGCCAGCTCGCCACCTTCACAAAGCATTCAGTACTTC
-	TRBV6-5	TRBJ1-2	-	CASSYRQTNYGYTF	TGTGCCAGCAGTTACCGACAGACTAACTATGGCTACACCTTC
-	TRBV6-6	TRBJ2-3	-	CASSYSTVDTQYF	TGTGCCAGCAGTTACTCCACTGTAGATACGCAGTATTTT
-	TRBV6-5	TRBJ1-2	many	CASSTTRSDGYTF	TGTGCCAGCAGTACGACCAGGTCGGATGGCTACACCTTC
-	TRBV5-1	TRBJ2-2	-	CASNDWGDPNTGELFF	TGCGCCAGCAACGACTGGGGGGATCCAAACACCGGGGAGCTGTTTTTT
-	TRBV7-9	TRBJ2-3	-	CASSPPLSGDTQYF	TGTGCCAGCAGCCCCCCGCTTTCTGGTGATACGCAGTATTTT
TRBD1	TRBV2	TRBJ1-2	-	CASNPRDSYGYTF	TGTGCCAGCAACCCCCGGGACAGCTATGGCTACACCTTC
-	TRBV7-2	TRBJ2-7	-	CASSLAPGYEQYF	TGTGCCAGCAGCTTAGCGCCCGGTTACGAGCAGTACTTC
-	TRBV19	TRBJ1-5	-	CASSIAVRGNQPQHF	TGTGCCAGTAGTATAGCTGTTAGGGGAAATCAGCCCCAGCATTTT
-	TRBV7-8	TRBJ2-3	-	CASSPGTRTQYF	TGTGCCAGCAGCCCCGGAACCCGTACGCAGTATTTT
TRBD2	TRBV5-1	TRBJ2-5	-	CASSLGLAGGEETQYF	TGCGCCAGCAGCTTGGGCCTAGCGGGAGGGGAAGAGACCCAGTACTTC
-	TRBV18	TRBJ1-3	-	CASSPTAAAGNTIYF	TGTGCCAGCTCACCAACAGCGGCGGCTGGAAACACCATATATTTT
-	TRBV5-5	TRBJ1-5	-	CASSLAGQPQHF	TGTGCCAGCAGCTTGGCTGGTCAGCCCCAGCATTTT
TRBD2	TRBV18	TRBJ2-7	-	CASSPRFSSGSRVSYEQYF	TGTGCCAGCTCACCAAGGTTCTCTAGCGGGTCCCGAGTTTCCTACGAGCAGTACTTC
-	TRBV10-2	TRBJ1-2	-	CASISGTEINYGYTF	TGCGCCAGCATTTCCGGGACGGAGATTAACTATGGCTACACCTTC
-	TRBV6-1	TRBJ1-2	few	CASLWTFNYGYTF	TGTGCCAGCCTTTGGACTTTCAACTATGGCTACACCTTC
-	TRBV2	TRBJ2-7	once	CASIGLDSYEQYF	TGTGCCAGCATAGGACTGGATTCCTACGAGCAGTACTTC
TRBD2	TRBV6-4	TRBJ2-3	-	CASSDSAGGVDTQYF	TGTGCCAGCAGTGACTCTGCGGGAGGGGTAGATACGCAGTATTTT
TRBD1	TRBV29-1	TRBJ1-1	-	CSVVSGTANTEAFF	TGCAGCGTTGTATCCGGGACAGCGAACACTGAAGCTTTCTTT
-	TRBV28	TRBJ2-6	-	CASSFWRGPRSGANVLTF	TGTGCCAGCAGTTTTTGGCGGGGTCCTCGCTCTGGGGCCAACGTCCTGACTTTC
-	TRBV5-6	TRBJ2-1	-	CASSWDPGNEQFF	TGTGCCAGCAGCTGGGACCCTGGGAATGAGCAGTTCTTC
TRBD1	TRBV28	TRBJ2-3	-	CASSLQGARDTQYF	TGTGCCAGCAGTTTACAGGGGGCGCGAGATACGCAGTATTTT
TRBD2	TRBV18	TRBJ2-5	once	CASSPSGTGEQYF	TGTGCCAGCTCACCTAGCGGGACGGGAGAGCAGTACTTC
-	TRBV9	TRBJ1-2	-	CASSSLDSYGYTF	TGTGCCAGCAGCTCCCTGGACAGCTATGGCTACACCTTC
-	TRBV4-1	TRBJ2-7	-	CASSPSRALYEQYF	TGCGCCAGCAGCCCCAGCAGGGCCCTCTACGAGCAGTACTTC
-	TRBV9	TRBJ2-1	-	CASSIGGGTNNEQFF	TGTGCCAGCAGCATCGGTGGGGGCACTAACAATGAGCAGTTCTTC
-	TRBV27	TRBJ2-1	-	CASSLWRESYNEQFF	TGTGCCAGCAGTTTATGGCGGGAATCCTACAATGAGCAGTTCTTC
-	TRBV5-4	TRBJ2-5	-	CASSLDRAETQYF	TGTGCCAGCAGCTTGGACAGGGCGGAGACCCAGTACTTC
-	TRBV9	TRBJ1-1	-	CASSVEGADTEAFF	TGTGCCAGCAGCGTAGAAGGGGCGGACACTGAAGCTTTCTTT
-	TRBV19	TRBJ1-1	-	CASSIAGSRVTEAFF	TGTGCCAGTAGTATAGCGGGTAGCCGAGTCACTGAAGCTTTCTTT
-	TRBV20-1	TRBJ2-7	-	CSARDGSEQYF	TGCAGTGCTAGAGATGGTAGCGAGCAGTACTTC
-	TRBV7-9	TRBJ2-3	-	CASSFTDTQYF	TGTGCCAGCAGCTTTACAGATACGCAGTATTTT
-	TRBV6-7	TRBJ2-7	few	CASTPRDF	TGTGCCAGCACCCCCCGAGACTTC
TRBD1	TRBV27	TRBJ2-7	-	CASRDSPYEQYF	TGTGCCAGCCGGGACAGTCCCTACGAGCAGTACTTC